These 30 T cell receptor beta chains share one sample of origin, sequenced in a study of stem cell transplantation in POMP-related autoinflammatory disease. The assay was immunoSEQ multiplex PCR, and TCRdb's table has in-frame clones only and misses some. This sample yields approximately 23,000 clones, of which about 81% are seen a single time; around 2.5% belongs to the top ten. The sample was CD4+ T cells from PBMCs, taken before stem cell transplantation. These receptors came from a human donor with POMP-related autoinflammation and immune dysregulation (PRAID).

The chain recombines TRBV6-5 with TRBJ1-6; 7 positions match TRBD1. Trimming removed 6 bases from V and 3 bases from J; junction bases left unmatched: 5. The CDR3 totals 15 residues. CDR1 and CDR2 (germline): MNHEY, SVGAGI. CDR3 loop: CASSLDRDYNSPLHF. In DNA, the CDR3 is TGTGCCAGCAGCCTAGACAGGGACTATAATTCACCCCTCCACTTT.

The rearrangement uses TRBV28 and TRBJ1-5; unclear D gene. The CDR3 has 16 amino acids. The germline V gene encodes CDR1 MDHEN and CDR2 SYDVKM. V was pared by 7 bases and J by 2 bases, with 18 bases between. The CDR3 DNA is TGTGCCAGCAAAATGAGGGCCAGGCGGGGCAATCAGCCCCAGCATTTT. Translating it yields CASKMRARRGNQPQHF. Complete variable domain (other parts from reference TRBV28 and TRBJ1-5): DVKVTQSSRYLVKRTGEKVFLECVQDMDHENMFWYRQDPGLGLRLIYFSYDVKMKEKGDIPEGYSVSREKKERFSLILESASTNQTSMYLCASKMRARRGNQPQHFGDGTRLSIL.

The gene calls are TRBV29-1 and TRBJ2-7; 11 nucleotides match TRBD1. The V gene end was trimmed by 6 bases and the J gene end by 2 bases; junction bases not matched to a gene: 6. The germline gives CDR1 SQVTM, CDR2 ANQGSEA. The CDR3 contains 14 residues. The CDR3 DNA sequence: TGCAGCGTAGGTACGGGACAGGGGGCCTACGAGCAGTACTTC. Residues: CSVGTGQGAYEQYF.

This clone appeared once. The V gene is TRBV2, the J gene TRBJ2-3; TRBD2 agrees at 7 bases. Germline loops: CDR1 SNHLY, CDR2 FYNNEI. This CDR3 has 15 amino acids. CDR3 DNA: TGTGCTCTAACGGTCGGGGCGGGAGAGTCAGATACGCAGTATTTT. Translation: CALTVGAGESDTQYF.

There are a few counts of this clone. The J gene is TRBJ1-6, the V gene TRBV18; a possible D gene is TRBD1 (5 bases). The V gene's germline CDR1 is KGHSH and CDR2 LQKENI. Trimming stripped 6 bases from V and 9 bases from J, with 15 bases between. The CDR3 extends over 14 amino acids. In nucleotides, the CDR3 is TGTGCCAGCTCCCCGACGGGGGACGGTTCACCCCTCCACTTT. This encodes CASSPTGDGSPLHF.

This sequence joins TRBV2 and TRBJ1-2; a weak D match, TRBD1 (6 bases). The germline V gene has CDR1 SNHLY and CDR2 FYNNEI. V dropped 6 bases and J dropped 8 bases, with 22 bases sitting between them. This CDR3 has 15 residues. The CDR3 protein is CASSETVGGTGGYTF. The CDR3 DNA is TGTGCCAGCAGCGAAACGGTAGGGGGTACGGGCGGCTACACCTTC.

This chain connects TRBV19 to TRBJ1-5; D is uncertain. Germline CDR1 is LNHDA and CDR2 is SQIVND (reference sequence). There are 14 residues in the CDR3. Deletions cut 11 bases from V and 0 bases from J, with 14 bases between. This CDR3 reads CASGEIYSNQPQHF. CDR3 nucleotides: TGTGCCTCCGGGGAGATTTATAGCAATCAGCCCCAGCATTTT.

This clone was seen once. This chain links TRBV5-1 with TRBJ2-7; TRBD1 might be the D (6 bases). With 4 bases removed from V and 3 bases from J, the gap between germline ends came to 8 bases. CDR3 length: 12 residues. CDR1 is SGHRS, CDR2 YFSETQ, per germline. The CDR3 sequence: CASSPGHYEQYF. CDR3 DNA: TGCGCCAGCAGCCCGGGACACTACGAGCAGTACTTC.

This chain connects TRBV7-9 to TRBJ1-2; TRBD1 matches 8 bases. This CDR3 spans 15 amino acids. Per the germline V gene, CDR1 is SEHNR and CDR2 is FQNEAQ (reference sequence). J gave up 4 bases and V 5 bases, and 9 bases lay outside the gene matches. CDR3 nucleotide sequence: TGTGCCAGCAGCCGGGGCACCGGGACAGGCTATGGCTACACCTTC. Its translation: CASSRGTGTGYGYTF.

This chain joins TRBV29-1 and TRBJ1-2; D is undetermined. The CDR3 is made up of 14 amino acids. Trimming took 6 bases from V and 7 from J, leaving 21 bases between them. Germline V gene lookup returns CDR1 SQVTM and CDR2 ANQGSEA. The CDR3 spells CSVVPGSFGGGYTF. The CDR3 DNA follows: TGCAGCGTCGTACCGGGATCCTTCGGAGGTGGCTACACCTTC.

This clone was picked up a small number of times. This sequence joins TRBV6-5 and TRBJ2-1; maybe TRBD2 (6 bases). The germline V gene encodes CDR1 MNHEY and CDR2 SVGAGI. This CDR3 region has 12 residues. V was trimmed by 4 bases and J by 8 bases, leaving 9 bases between them. The CDR3 reads CASSSTSYEQFF. CDR3 in DNA: TGTGCCAGCAGTTCAACTAGCTATGAGCAGTTCTTC.

The chain combines TRBV9 with TRBJ2-3, with TRBD2 matching over 7 bases. With 3 bases clipped from V and 3 bases from J, the junction kept 10 bases outside the gene matches. Germline CDR1 is SGDLS and CDR2 is YYNGEE. The length of the CDR3 is 16 residues. CDR3 sequence: CASSAPREGGTDTQYF. The CDR3 DNA is TGTGCCAGCAGCGCCCCGAGGGAGGGAGGGACAGATACGCAGTATTTT.

The chain links TRBV7-2 to TRBJ1-1, with TRBD1 as a possible D gene (5 bases). V gave up 1 base and J gave up 5 bases, with 11 bases separating them. In germline, CDR1 is SGHTA, CDR2 FQGNSA. The CDR3 runs to 14 residues. CDR3 bases: TGTGCCAGCAGCTTAGGGTTAAGGGGTACTGAAGCTTTCTTT. Its protein is CASSLGLRGTEAFF.

V gene TRBV5-1 combines with J gene TRBJ1-3; TRBD1 might be the D (5 bases). The CDR3 contains 19 residues. The V end was cut by 4 bases, the J end by 1 base, with 24 bases between. In germline, CDR1 is SGHRS, CDR2 YFSETQ. CDR3 protein: CASSPSAPNTEGSGNTIYF. In nucleotides, the CDR3 is TGCGCCAGCAGCCCGTCGGCTCCGAATACAGAGGGGTCTGGAAACACCATATATTTT.

V and J are TRBV12-5 and TRBJ2-7; D may be TRBD2 (6 bases). Germline V CDR1 and CDR2: LGHNT, FRNRAP. Deletions cut 7 bases from V and 2 bases from J, with 12 bases between. CDR3 size: 13 residues. CDR3 bases: TGTGCTAGTGCCCGGGAGCCCCCCTACGAGCAGTACTTC. Encoded protein: CASAREPPYEQYF.

This clone was observed a few times. This chain links TRBV19 with TRBJ1-1; 7 bases agree with TRBD1. V shed 6 bases, J shed 3 bases, and the junction held 1 base outside the gene matches. The CDR3 is made up of 12 amino acids. CDR1 is LNHDA, CDR2 SQIVND, per germline (reference sequence). The CDR3 nucleotides are TGTGCCAGTAGGGACAGGCACACTGAAGCTTTCTTT. It encodes CASRDRHTEAFF.

The chain combines TRBV5-1 with TRBJ1-3, with D tentatively TRBD1 (5 bases). This CDR3 has 15 residues. The germline gives CDR1 SGHRS, CDR2 YFSETQ. The germline V and J ends were trimmed by 4 bases and 2 bases, with 13 bases remaining between them. DNA for the CDR3: TGCGCCAGCAGCCAAATTCAGGGTCCTGGAAACACCATATATTTT. This encodes CASSQIQGPGNTIYF.

This sequence joins TRBV27 and TRBJ1-2; TRBD1 might be the D (5 bases). Germline loops: CDR1 MNHEY, CDR2 SMNVEV (reference sequence). Trimming took 3 bases from V and 0 from J, leaving 14 bases between them. The CDR3 runs to 16 residues. In DNA, the CDR3 is TGTGCCAGCAGTTTTAGAGGGGCGCGGGCTAACTATGGCTACACCTTC. Amino acids: CASSFRGARANYGYTF.

This clone occurred a few times. V usage is TRBV5-6 and J usage is TRBJ1-6, with D perhaps TRBD1 (6 bases). The CDR3 sequence is 14 residues long. Deletions cut 5 bases from V and 7 bases from J, with 13 bases between. Germline V gene sequence: CDR1 SGHDT, CDR2 YYEEEE. Here the CDR3 DNA reads TGTGCCAGCAGTAGGGGGGCGGGAAATTCACCCCTCCACTTT. Protein sequence: CASSRGAGNSPLHF.

This chain uses TRBV9 with TRBJ1-6; no clear D. CDR3 length: 15 amino acids. V was pared by 0 bases and J by 8 bases, with 12 bases between. Germline lookup yields CDR1 SGDLS and CDR2 YYNGEE. CDR3 loop: CASSVVPGGDSPLHF. In nucleotides, the CDR3 is TGTGCCAGCAGCGTAGTCCCGGGCGGGGATTCACCCCTCCACTTT.

This clone was counted only a few times. This rearrangement joins TRBV5-1 to TRBJ1-2, with D uncertain. Looked up from germline, CDR1 is SGHRS and CDR2 is YFSETQ. CDR3 length: 14 amino acids. Between the trimmed V and J ends, which lost 0 bases and 4 bases, there was a span of 10 bases. CDR3 protein: CASSLGTEPYGYTF. The CDR3 DNA sequence: TGCGCCAGCAGCTTGGGGACCGAGCCCTATGGCTACACCTTC.

The rearrangement joins TRBV7-2 to TRBJ2-3, with 8 bases fitting TRBD1. Germline V CDR1 and CDR2: SGHTA, FQGNSA. The CDR3 extends over 13 amino acids. With V trimmed by 1 base and J by 6 bases, 0 bases remained unmatched. This CDR3 reads CASSLGQGDTQYF. The DNA of the CDR3 is TGTGCCAGCAGCTTAGGACAGGGGGATACGCAGTATTTT.

This sequence joins TRBV7-2 and TRBJ1-1, with D unresolved. CDR1 SGHTA and CDR2 FQGNSA come from the germline V gene. Trimming left V 5 bases short and J 5 bases short, with 9 bases between. The CDR3 runs to 12 residues. CDR3 loop: CASSPRRTEAFF. CDR3 nucleotide sequence: TGTGCCAGCAGCCCAAGGCGGACTGAAGCTTTCTTT. The entire variable domain, with the rest obtained from reference TRBV7-2 and TRBJ1-1, is as follows: GAGVSQSPSNKVTEKGKDVELRCDPISGHTALYWYRQSLGQGLEFLIYFQGNSAPDKSGLPSDRFSAERTGGSVSTLTIQRTQQEDSAVYLCASSPRRTEAFFGQGTRLTVV.

The chain employs TRBV30 and TRBJ1-6; 7 positions match TRBD1. J was trimmed by 3 bases and V by 5 bases; bases with no gene match: 10. Germline CDR1 is GTSNPN and CDR2 is SVGIG (reference sequence). CDR3 length equals 16 residues. CDR3 loop: CAWQTGQALYNSPLHF. The CDR3 DNA sequence: TGTGCCTGGCAAACAGGACAGGCCCTCTATAATTCACCCCTCCACTTT.

The chain employs TRBV6-1 and TRBJ1-3; TRBD1 matches 7 bases. Germline assignment: CDR1 MNHNS and CDR2 SASEGT. V gave up 2 bases and J gave up 9 bases; unmatched junction bases: 13. The CDR3 length is 16 residues. Written as DNA, the CDR3 is TGTGCCAGCAGTGAATCGACGAGGGGGCCCAGGGGCACCATATATTTT. Its translation: CASSESTRGPRGTIYF.

The V call is TRBV19, the J call TRBJ2-1; 11 bases align to TRBD2. The CDR3 runs to 19 residues. Germline V gene lookup returns CDR1 LNHDA and CDR2 SQIVND (reference sequence). Trimming at V came to 2 bases and at J to 0 bases, leaving 9 bases not matched to a gene. The CDR3 nucleotides read TGTGCCAGTAGTATAAGCCCCTCGGGACTAGCGGACTCCTACAATGAGCAGTTCTTC. As protein: CASSISPSGLADSYNEQFF.

This chain uses TRBV29-1 with TRBJ1-2, with D uncertain. Trimming pared 5 bases from V and 6 bases from J, leaving 16 bases between. Germline V gene data show CDR1 as SQVTM and CDR2 as ANQGSEA. The CDR3 is made up of 13 amino acids. CDR3 nucleotide sequence: TGCAGCGTTTACGAACGGACGGTAAATGGCTACACCTTC. It specifies CSVYERTVNGYTF.

V and J are TRBV28 and TRBJ1-1; 9 nucleotides line up with TRBD1. This CDR3 comprises 15 residues. Germline-derived CDR1 and CDR2 are MDHEN and SYDVKM. The V and J ends lost 6 bases and 9 bases, in that order; junction bases with no gene match: 14. The CDR3 sequence is CASSRRDREKRKAFF. The DNA for the CDR3 is TGTGCCAGCAGCCGTCGGGACAGGGAGAAAAGGAAAGCTTTCTTT.

This chain links TRBV5-1 with TRBJ2-5; TRBD2 matches at 7 bases. Per germline, CDR1 SGHRS and CDR2 YFSETQ. The trim removed 1 base at V and 2 bases at J, leaving 5 bases unmatched. The CDR3 has 15 residues. CDR3: CASSLTSAGQETQYF. CDR3 in DNA: TGCGCCAGCAGCTTGACTAGCGCGGGTCAAGAGACCCAGTACTTC.

The rearrangement links TRBV5-4 to TRBJ2-7, with no clear D. Germline-derived CDR1 and CDR2 are SGHNT and YYREEE (reference sequence). Trimming removed 2 bases from V and 3 bases from J, with 12 bases in between. This CDR3 region has 14 residues. DNA of the CDR3: TGTGCCAGCAGCTTCAGTCCGTCGGGCTACGAGCAGTACTTC. This translates into CASSFSPSGYEQYF.